The entry that follows covers one T cell receptor (beta chain) sequence. Its antigen is undetermined. This entry comes from a study of T cell responses to AZD1222 COVID-19 vaccine. Study-wide background: Pooling was applied to second doses at about 4 or about 12 weeks.

Only in-frame clones appear in the TCRdb table, and some are missing; sequencing was by immunoSEQ multiplex PCR. The table shows roughly 96,000 clones, with 75% to 90% occurring only once. Overall study findings and caveats: Nearly half of spike-specific TCRs reportedly target variant regions that are unmutated in the B.1.351 and B.1.1.7 variants. Two AZD1222 doses significantly raised spike-specific TCR breadth and depth over controls.

The CDR3 loop spans 17 amino acids. The V gene's germline CDR1 is ENHRY and CDR2 SYGVKD. Trimming cost V 4 bases and J 0 bases; bases outside gene matches: 0. The TCR was taken from an adult in good health. The specimen was peripheral blood, collected on day 0 of AZD1222 vaccination. The chain has TRBV10-3 and TRBJ2-2; 15 nucleotides match TRBD2. The CDR3 protein is CAISGTSGRANTGELFF. The CDR3 nucleotides read TGTGCCATCAGTGGGACTAGCGGGAGGGCGAACACCGGGGAGCTGTTTTTT.